The entry that follows covers one T cell receptor (beta chain) sequence. Data came from immunoSEQ multiplex PCR; TCRdb stores just in-frame clones and leaves some out. The sample yields 35,000 to 40,000 clones, under 90% seen once. Disease in patients was locally advanced or metastatic urothelial carcinoma. The sample belongs to a study of PD-L1 blockade in urothelial cancer. As for the study in general: Researchers looked at the blood 3 weeks (second dose) and 6 weeks after treatment began. A median about 140,000 T cells were found in blood samples.

The V segment lost 4 bases and the J segment 4 bases; nucleotides outside the gene matches: 9. The CDR3 consists of 16 residues. CDR1 LNHDA and CDR2 SQIVND come from the germline V gene (reference sequence). The chain links TRBV19 to TRBJ2-7; 11 bases map to TRBD1. Sequenced material: PBMCs, taken around atezolizumab (anti-PD-L1) treatment. The clonotype comes from a man aged 55 to 70 with urothelial cancer. As DNA, the CDR3 is TGTGCCAGTAGTACCGAAAGGACAGGGGGCAGTTACGAGCAGTACTTC. Residues: CASSTERTGGSYEQYF.